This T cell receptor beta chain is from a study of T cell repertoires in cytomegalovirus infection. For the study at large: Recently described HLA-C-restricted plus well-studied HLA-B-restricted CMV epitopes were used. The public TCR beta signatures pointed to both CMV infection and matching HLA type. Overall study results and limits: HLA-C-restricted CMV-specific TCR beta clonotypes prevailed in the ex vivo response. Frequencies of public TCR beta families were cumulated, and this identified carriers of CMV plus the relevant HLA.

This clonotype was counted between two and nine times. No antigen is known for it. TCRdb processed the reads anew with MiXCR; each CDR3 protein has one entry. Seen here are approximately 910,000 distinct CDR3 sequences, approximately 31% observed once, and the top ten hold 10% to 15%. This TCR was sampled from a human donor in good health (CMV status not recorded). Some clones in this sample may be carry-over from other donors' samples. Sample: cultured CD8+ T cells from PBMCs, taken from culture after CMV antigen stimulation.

The DNA of the CDR3 is TGCGCCAGCTGGGGCCCTAGCGGGGGGTCCTACACCGGGGAGCTGTTTTTT. Encoded protein: CASWGPSGGSYTGELFF. The chain uses TRBV10-2 and TRBJ2-2, with 11 bases identical to TRBD2. Germline trimming cut 8 bases from V and 3 bases from J; bases unmatched to any gene: 11. There are 17 residues in the CDR3. Germline V gene lookup returns CDR1 WSHSY and CDR2 SAAADI.